This entry lists 17 T cell receptor beta chains sequenced from one sample in a study of shared clonotypes between healthy human individuals. Clones were read by immunoSEQ multiplex PCR, and TCRdb kept only the in-frame ones, dropping some. The table records about 460,000 clones, more than 70% of them present only once. The sequenced sample was PBMCs. These receptors originate from a woman aged 40 to 55 in good health. Some clones in this sample may be carry-over from other donors' samples.

This clone is a singleton in its sample. V is TRBV15 and J is TRBJ1-1; D not certain. The ends were cut back, 1 base at V and 4 bases at J, with 10 bases in the middle. CDR3 size: 14 residues. Germline CDR1 is LNHNV and CDR2 is YYDKDF (reference sequence). The CDR3 coding sequence is TGTGCCACCAGCAGAGGTTTTGGTTTCACTGAAGCTTTCTTT. It codes for CATSRGFGFTEAFF.

Turning to this clone: A much larger clone lies one base from this, so it may be a read error. The chain is built from TRBV5-1 and TRBJ1-6, with TRBD1 matching 7 bases. The V gene's germline CDR1 is SGHRS and CDR2 YFSETQ. The CDR3 loop spans 16 amino acids. The J segment lost 7 bases and the V segment lost 5 bases, leaving 12 bases of the junction unmatched. Here the CDR3 reads CASRPRTGTRNSPLHF. For the CDR3, the DNA is TGCGCCAGCAGGCCCAGGACAGGAACCAGAAATTCACCCCTCCACTTT. The full variable domain, completed using reference TRBV5-1 and TRBJ1-6, is KAGVTQTPRYLIKTRGQQVTLSCSPISGHRSVSWYQQTPGQGLQFLFEYFSETQRNKGNFPGRFSGRQFSNSRSEMNVSTLELGDSALYLCASRPRTGTRNSPLHFGNGTRLTVT.

This clone was seen just once. This may come from a read error, since a much larger clone is one base off. This rearrangement joins TRBV6-1 to TRBJ1-1; D gene uncertain. CDR1 and CDR2 (germline): MNHNS, SASEGT. The CDR3 contains 13 residues. Trimming took off 6 bases at V and 0 bases at J, with 8 bases between the two ends. CDR3: CASRKELNTEAFF. The DNA of the CDR3 is TGTGCCAGCAGGAAGGAATTGAACACTGAAGCTTTCTTT.

The CDR3 loop is CASSSPRAGSINIQYF. The CDR3 coding sequence is TGTGCCAGCAGTTCCCCAAGGGCAGGGAGTATAAACATTCAGTACTTC. The chain combines TRBV28 with TRBJ2-4; D is tentatively TRBD1 or TRBD2 (5 bases each). The CDR3 consists of 16 residues. V was cut by 4 bases and J by 6 bases, with 19 bases left in between. Germline V gene data show CDR1 as MDHEN and CDR2 as SYDVKM. Full variable domain (missing parts from reference TRBV28 and TRBJ2-4): DVKVTQSSRYLVKRTGEKVFLECVQDMDHENMFWYRQDPGLGLRLIYFSYDVKMKEKGDIPEGYSVSREKKERFSLILESASTNQTSMYLCASSSPRAGSINIQYFGAGTRLSVL.

This clone has more than one count but fewer than ten. The V call is TRBV6-5, the J call TRBJ1-3; 8 bases line up with TRBD1. Germline CDR1 and CDR2: MNHEY and SVGAGI. Trimming at V came to 0 bases and at J to 3 bases, leaving 4 bases not matched to a gene. CDR3 size: 16 residues. CDR3 sequence: CASSYSTGVGGNTIYF. As DNA, the CDR3 is TGTGCCAGCAGTTACTCGACAGGGGTGGGTGGAAACACCATATATTTT.

The chain carries TRBV6-1 and TRBJ2-7; D might be TRBD2 (5 bases). V was shortened by 8 bases and J by 2 bases, with 10 bases between the two germline ends. This CDR3 contains 12 residues. Germline V gene sequence: CDR1 MNHNS, CDR2 SASEGT. CDR3 residues: CASGELPYEQYF. In DNA form, the CDR3 reads TGTGCCAGCGGGGAGCTTCCCTACGAGCAGTACTTC.

V and J are TRBV14 and TRBJ2-2; maybe TRBD1 (5 bases). The CDR3 has 14 amino acids. CDR1 is SGHDN and CDR2 is FVKESK in the germline V gene. The ends were cut back, 0 bases at V and 4 bases at J, with 6 bases in the middle. CDR3 residues: CASSQDRGTGELFF. The CDR3 nucleotides are TGTGCCAGCAGCCAAGATAGGGGCACCGGGGAGCTGTTTTTT.

V and J are TRBV5-4 and TRBJ1-3; D remains ambiguous. The CDR3 extends over 15 amino acids. The germline gives CDR1 SGHNT, CDR2 YYREEE (reference sequence). V lost 1 base to trimming and J lost 0 bases, with 8 bases between them. In nucleotides, the CDR3 is TGTGCCAGCAGCTTGAGGTCGGACTCTGGAAACACCATATATTTT. This sequence encodes CASSLRSDSGNTIYF.

The chain recombines TRBV15 with TRBJ2-7; maybe TRBD1 (5 bases). With 5 bases removed from V and 6 bases from J, the gap between germline ends came to 14 bases. The CDR3 loop spans 13 amino acids. The germline gives CDR1 LNHNV, CDR2 YYDKDF (reference sequence). CDR3 nucleotide sequence: TGTGCCACCAGCGGCTTACAGGTCGGCGAGCAGTACTTC. Protein product: CATSGLQVGEQYF.

J is TRBJ2-3 and V is TRBV19; either TRBD1 or TRBD2 may fit D (7 bases each). Trimming left V 10 bases short and J 4 bases short, with 15 bases between. CDR1 and CDR2 (germline): LNHDA, SQIVND (reference sequence). The CDR3 length is 13 residues. The CDR3 sequence is CATRGGGADTQYF. Written as DNA, the CDR3 is TGTGCCACCAGGGGAGGGGGCGCAGATACGCAGTATTTT. Combining the CDR3 with reference TRBV19 and TRBJ2-3 gives the whole variable domain DGGITQSPKYLFRKEGQNVTLSCEQNLNHDAMYWYRQDPGQGLRLIYYSQIVNDFQKGDIAEGYSVSREKKESFPLTVTSAQKNPTAFYLCATRGGGADTQYFGPGTRLTVL.

The rearrangement uses TRBV28 and TRBJ1-5; 8 bases are a match to TRBD1. This CDR3 has 14 residues. Germline V gives CDR1 MDHEN, CDR2 SYDVKM. V shed 5 bases and J 6 bases; nucleotides not matched to a gene: 6. CDR3 DNA: TGTGCCAGCAGTATGACAGGGGAGGGTCAGCCCCAGCATTTT. Translating gives CASSMTGEGQPQHF.

J is TRBJ2-7 and V is TRBV7-2; 7 positions agree with TRBD1. The CDR3 sequence is 13 residues long. The trim removed 4 bases at V and 7 bases at J, leaving 7 bases unmatched. The germline CDR1 and CDR2 sequences are SGHTA and FQGNSA. The CDR3 DNA reads as TGTGCCAGCAGCTCCCGGACAGGTGATGAGCAGTACTTC. Translation gives CASSSRTGDEQYF.

The chain is built from TRBV10-3 and TRBJ2-7; D may match TRBD1 or TRBD2 (5 bases each). Trimming shortened V by 0 bases and J by 6 bases, and 12 bases separated the two germline ends. CDR3 length: 14 amino acids. Germline assignment: CDR1 ENHRY and CDR2 SYGVKD. CDR3 in amino acids: CAISESRDGLEQYF. The CDR3 DNA sequence: TGTGCCATCAGTGAGTCCAGGGATGGACTCGAGCAGTACTTC.

The V and J genes are TRBV27 and TRBJ2-2, with TRBD2 matching 12 bases. This CDR3 has 19 residues. The junction had 16 bases not matched to a gene; V was cut back by 7 bases and J by 4 bases. Germline V lookup: CDR1 MNHEY, CDR2 SMNVEV (reference sequence). The CDR3 DNA reads TGTGCCAGCACAGGACTAGCGGGGACTATTATCGCGAGCACCGGGGAGCTGTTTTTT. Its translation is CASTGLAGTIIASTGELFF.

This clone was recorded a few times. The rearrangement uses TRBV30 and TRBJ1-1; maybe TRBD1 (6 bases). CDR3 length: 11 amino acids. Germline V gene lookup returns CDR1 GTSNPN and CDR2 SVGIG (reference sequence). V was trimmed by 3 bases and J by 11 bases, leaving 13 bases between them. In nucleotides, the CDR3 is TGTGCCTGGAGGACGGGACACACGGCTTTCTTT. The encoded protein is CAWRTGHTAFF.

This clone has just a few counts. V is TRBV5-6 and J is TRBJ2-6; no firm D call. The germline gives CDR1 SGHDT, CDR2 YYEEEE. Trimming took 4 bases from V and 4 from J, leaving 15 bases between them. This CDR3 has 16 residues. The CDR3 spells CASSPEPFGGANVLTF. The CDR3 DNA follows: TGTGCCAGCAGCCCGGAGCCCTTTGGAGGGGCCAACGTCCTGACTTTC.

This chain joins TRBV11-2 and TRBJ2-2, with TRBD1 matching 9 bases. CDR1 SGHAT and CDR2 FQNNGV come from the germline V gene. CDR3 length equals 16 residues. Losses at the gene ends were 3 bases for V and 0 bases for J; bases not matched to a gene: 2. The CDR3 reads CASSFRDRANTGELFF. The CDR3 nucleotides read TGTGCCAGCAGCTTCCGGGACAGGGCGAACACCGGGGAGCTGTTTTTT.